The clone carrying this TCR beta chain was seen repeatedly, ten times or more. Its matching antigen is unknown. Authors' data handling: To classify distant metastasis in papillary thyroid cancer, a model was built from CDR3 differences across clinicopathological groups. TCRdb redid the clone calls on the PCR reads using MiXCR. TCRdb, not the original authors, processed these V and J calls. This sample has about 93,000 clones, with roughly an eighth found just once. No treatment had been given to any patient before thyroid surgery. There are 14 residues in the CDR3. The trim removed 6 bases at V and 3 bases at J, leaving 5 bases unmatched. The sample originates from a study of metastatic and nonmetastatic thyroid tumors. The wider study: Repertoire comparison spanned blood and tumor or nodule tissue of malignant and benign thyroid patients.

Study findings and constraints: Within blood and tumor, benign nodules reportedly had significantly lower TCR beta diversity than malignant thyroid tumors did.

The rearrangement joins TRBV5-7 to TRBJ2-7; 11 bases line up with TRBD2. TRBV5-7 is treated as an ORF (open reading frame) with a function not yet certain. The sequence was collected from a female donor with papillary thyroid cancer or a benign thyroid nodule (not recorded which). Some clones in this sample may be carry-over from other donors' samples. Sequenced: blood. This CDR3 is CASTTGTSGYEQYF. CDR3 bases: TGTGCCAGCACCACCGGGACTAGCGGCTACGAGCAGTACTTC.